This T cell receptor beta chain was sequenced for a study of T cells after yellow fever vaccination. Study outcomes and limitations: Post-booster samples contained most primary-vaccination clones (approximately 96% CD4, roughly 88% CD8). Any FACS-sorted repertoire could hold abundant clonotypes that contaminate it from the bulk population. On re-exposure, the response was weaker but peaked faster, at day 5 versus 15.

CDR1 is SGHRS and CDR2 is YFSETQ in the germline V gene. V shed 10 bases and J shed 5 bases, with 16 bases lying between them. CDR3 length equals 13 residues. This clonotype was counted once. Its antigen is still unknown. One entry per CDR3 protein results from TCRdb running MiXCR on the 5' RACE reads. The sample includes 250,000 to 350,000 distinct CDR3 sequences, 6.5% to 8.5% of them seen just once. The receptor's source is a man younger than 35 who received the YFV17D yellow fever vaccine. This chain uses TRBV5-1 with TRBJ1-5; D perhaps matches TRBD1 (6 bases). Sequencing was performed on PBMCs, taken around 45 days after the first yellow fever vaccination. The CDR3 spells CASTATGYQPQHF. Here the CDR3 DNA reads TGCGCCTCCACCGCGACAGGATATCAGCCCCAGCATTTT.